These 20 T cell receptor beta chains were all obtained from the same sample, sequenced in a study of shared clonotypes between healthy human individuals. The data were produced by immunoSEQ multiplex PCR, yet TCRdb's version contains in-frame clones alone and is incomplete. This repertoire shows fewer than 700,000 clones, roughly 95% found once; its top ten account for over 0.1%. As defined, naive CD8 cells were CD45RO-negative and positively selected for CCR7, with terminally differentiated effector memory CD45RA+ cells excluded. The sample consisted of naive CD8+ T cells sorted from blood. The receptors shown here come from a woman in her 30s in good health.

The chain employs TRBV5-6 and TRBJ2-7; D uncertain. The germline V gene has CDR1 SGHDT and CDR2 YYEEEE. V dropped 0 bases and J dropped 7 bases, with 8 bases sitting between them. This CDR3 is built from 12 residues. The CDR3 loop reads CASSLVVGEQYF. The CDR3 coding sequence is TGTGCCAGCAGCTTGGTTGTGGGGGAGCAGTACTTC. Combining the CDR3 with reference TRBV5-6 and TRBJ2-7 gives the whole variable domain DAGVTQSPTHLIKTRGQQVTLRCSPKSGHDTVSWYQQALGQGPQFIFQYYEEEERQRGNFPDRFSGHQFPNYSSELNVNALLLGDSALYLCASSLVVGEQYFGPGTRLTVT.

In regard to this clone: Other nucleotide sequences in the sample specify the same CDR3. The chain joins TRBV5-4 to TRBJ2-7, with D unclear. The ends were cut back, 1 base at V and 4 bases at J, with 6 bases in the middle. Per germline, CDR1 SGHNT and CDR2 YYREEE (reference sequence). The CDR3 sequence is 12 residues long. The CDR3 DNA reads as TGTGCCAGCAGCTTGTTTGGGTACGAGCAGTACTTC. This gives the protein CASSLFGYEQYF.

In DNA form, the CDR3 reads TGTGCCACCTTGGCGGGAGGCGAGCAGTACTTC. Its protein is CATLAGGEQYF. This chain connects TRBV2 to TRBJ2-7; 8 positions match TRBD2. The CDR3 runs to 11 residues. The V gene's germline CDR1 is SNHLY and CDR2 FYNNEI. After removal of 10 bases from V and 6 bases from J, the junction contained 5 bases not matched to a gene.

The V gene is TRBV27, the J gene TRBJ2-7; 11 positions match TRBD2. Germline assignment: CDR1 MNHEY and CDR2 SMNVEV (reference sequence). The CDR3 is made up of 17 amino acids. The V segment lost 3 bases and the J segment 1 base; nucleotides outside the gene matches: 8. The CDR3 coding sequence is TGTGCCAGCAGTTTCATCGCTAGCGGGAGGAGGTCCTACGAGCAGTACTTC. It yields the protein CASSFIASGRRSYEQYF.

The chain combines TRBV19 with TRBJ2-1, with 7 bases identical to TRBD2. V shed 1 base, J shed 1 base, and the junction held 4 bases outside the gene matches. The germline CDR1 and CDR2 sequences are LNHDA and SQIVND (reference sequence). The length of the CDR3 is 16 residues. CDR3 protein: CASSIVGGSSYNEQFF. As DNA, the CDR3 is TGTGCCAGTAGTATAGTAGGCGGGAGTTCCTACAATGAGCAGTTCTTC. Full variable domain (missing parts from reference TRBV19 and TRBJ2-1): DGGITQSPKYLFRKEGQNVTLSCEQNLNHDAMYWYRQDPGQGLRLIYYSQIVNDFQKGDIAEGYSVSREKKESFPLTVTSAQKNPTAFYLCASSIVGGSSYNEQFFGPGTRLTVL.

The gene calls are TRBV7-9 and TRBJ2-7; D may correspond to TRBD1 or TRBD2 (5 bases each). Trimming pared 1 base from V and 3 bases from J, leaving 10 bases between. This CDR3 region has 14 residues. From germline, CDR1 is SEHNR and CDR2 FQNEAQ (reference sequence). In DNA form, the CDR3 reads TGTGCCAGCAGCTTAGGAGACAGCGGCTACGAGCAGTACTTC. Translation gives CASSLGDSGYEQYF.

The chain recombines TRBV28 with TRBJ2-7; 7 bases map to TRBD2. The CDR3 has 14 residues. The germline gives CDR1 MDHEN, CDR2 SYDVKM. The J segment lost 5 bases and the V segment lost 3 bases, leaving 7 bases of the junction unmatched. CDR3: CASSLGGSLDEQYF. In DNA form, the CDR3 reads TGTGCCAGCAGTTTGGGGGGGTCCCTCGACGAGCAGTACTTC.

This sequence joins TRBV27 and TRBJ2-7; the D call may be TRBD1 or TRBD2 (7 bases each). Trimming removed 5 bases at V and 4 bases at J, with 15 bases between. This CDR3 has 14 residues. Germline assignment: CDR1 MNHEY and CDR2 SMNVEV (reference sequence). The CDR3 reads CASSPGGGAYEQYF. CDR3 sequence (DNA): TGTGCCAGCAGTCCAGGGGGAGGGGCATACGAGCAGTACTTC.

The J gene is TRBJ2-1, the V gene TRBV10-2; 7 nucleotides line up with TRBD1. The CDR3 is 14 residues long. The V gene's germline CDR1 is WSHSY and CDR2 SAAADI. J lost 0 bases, V lost 8 bases, and 4 bases had no gene match. The CDR3 reads CASSHRGSYNEQFF. CDR3 nucleotides: TGCGCCAGCTCCCACAGGGGCTCCTACAATGAGCAGTTCTTC.

The chain uses TRBV7-9 and TRBJ1-2, with TRBD1 as a possible D gene (5 bases). This CDR3 has 13 amino acids. The germline V gene encodes CDR1 SEHNR and CDR2 FQNEAQ (reference sequence). V gave up 1 base and J gave up 6 bases, with 9 bases separating them. CDR3 loop: CASSLGGAHGYTF. CDR3 in DNA: TGTGCCAGCAGCTTAGGGGGCGCCCATGGCTACACCTTC.

The gene calls are TRBV18 and TRBJ1-5; D ambiguous. The germline CDR1 and CDR2 sequences are KGHSH and LQKENI. Between the trimmed V and J ends, which lost 2 bases and 1 base, there was a span of 6 bases. The CDR3 extends over 14 amino acids. CDR3 in amino acids: CASSPGVSNQPQHF. CDR3 sequence (DNA): TGTGCCAGCTCACCAGGGGTGAGCAATCAGCCCCAGCATTTT.

This rearrangement joins TRBV30 to TRBJ2-7; 8 bases line up with TRBD1. The CDR3 length is 13 residues. Germline CDR1 and CDR2: GTSNPN and SVGIG (reference sequence). J lost 3 bases, V lost 1 base, and 2 bases had no gene match. The CDR3 DNA reads as TGTGCCTGGAGTGGAGGACAGGGCTACGAGCAGTACTTC. Its translation is CAWSGGQGYEQYF.

The gene calls are TRBV9 and TRBJ2-4; D is perhaps TRBD1 (7 bases). The CDR3 loop spans 15 amino acids. V lost 4 bases to trimming and J lost 6 bases, with 17 bases between them. The germline V gene encodes CDR1 SGDLS and CDR2 YYNGEE. CDR3 sequence (DNA): TGTGCCAGCAGCCCCGGAGGGGGCTTTTCAAACATTCAGTACTTC. This sequence encodes CASSPGGGFSNIQYF.

The gene calls are TRBV7-8 and TRBJ2-1, with D possibly matching TRBD2 (5 bases). The CDR3 has 11 residues. The germline CDR1 and CDR2 sequences are SGHVS and FQNEAQ. Trimming stripped 3 bases from V and 10 bases from J, with 7 bases between. CDR3 nucleotide sequence: TGTGCCAGCAGCTTGGGGAGCGAGCAGTTCTTC. Residues: CASSLGSEQFF.

The chain uses TRBV27 and TRBJ2-7; 11 nucleotides line up with TRBD1. CDR1 is MNHEY and CDR2 is SMNVEV in the germline V gene (reference sequence). The CDR3 extends over 14 amino acids. Losses at the gene ends were 5 bases for V and 5 bases for J; bases not matched to a gene: 5. The CDR3 loop is CASSRRTGGHEQYF. Written as DNA, the CDR3 is TGTGCCAGCAGTCGACGGACAGGGGGCCACGAGCAGTACTTC.

The V call is TRBV28, the J call TRBJ2-5; 7 nucleotides match TRBD2. The CDR3 is made up of 14 amino acids. Germline CDR1 is MDHEN and CDR2 is SYDVKM. V lost 4 bases and J lost 2; bases outside the gene matches: 4. The CDR3 nucleotides are TGTGCCAGCAGTTGGCGGGGGAGTCAAGAGACCCAGTACTTC. The encoded protein is CASSWRGSQETQYF.

This chain joins TRBV19 and TRBJ2-5; 12 nucleotides line up with TRBD1. This CDR3 is built from 15 residues. J was trimmed by 4 bases and V by 5 bases; bases with no gene match: 5. In germline, CDR1 is LNHDA, CDR2 SQIVND (reference sequence). CDR3 coding DNA: TGTGCCAGTAGTCCGGGACAGGGGGCGGGAGAGACCCAGTACTTC. This encodes CASSPGQGAGETQYF.

The chain carries TRBV9 and TRBJ2-7, with unresolved D. The V gene's germline CDR1 is SGDLS and CDR2 YYNGEE. The CDR3 covers 16 residues. With 0 bases removed from V and 0 bases from J, the gap between germline ends came to 13 bases. CDR3 bases: TGTGCCAGCAGCGTAGTTAGCTCCTCGAGCTCCTACGAGCAGTACTTC. The encoded protein is CASSVVSSSSSYEQYF. Drawing the rest from reference TRBV9 and TRBJ2-7, the complete variable domain is DSGVTQTPKHLITATGQRVTLRCSPRSGDLSVYWYQQSLDQGLQFLIQYYNGEERAKGNILERFSAQQFPDLHSELNLSSLELGDSALYFCASSVVSSSSSYEQYFGPGTRLTVT.

This chain links TRBV5-6 with TRBJ2-3; 9 bases agree with TRBD1. V dropped 3 bases and J dropped 7; count of bases not matched to a gene: 9. The V gene's germline CDR1 is SGHDT and CDR2 YYEEEE. The CDR3 spans 15 residues. CDR3 residues: CASSSRDRAENTQYF. CDR3 coding DNA: TGTGCCAGCAGCTCCCGGGACAGGGCTGAAAATACGCAGTATTTT.

V is TRBV19 and J is TRBJ2-1; 7 bases line up with TRBD2. Germline CDR1 is LNHDA and CDR2 is SQIVND (reference sequence). The CDR3 extends over 13 amino acids. V gave up 6 bases and J gave up 6 bases; unmatched junction bases: 5. The DNA of the CDR3 is TGTGCCAGTAGCCTGGGGACTATCAATGAGCAGTTCTTC. Its translation is CASSLGTINEQFF.